Below, 9 T cell receptor beta chains from the same sample are listed, as sequenced in a study of response to subunit inactivated influenza vaccine. MiXCR was run by TCRdb on the RT-PCR reads, yielding one entry per CDR3 protein. The sample has 500,000 to 600,000 distinct CDR3 sequences, 12% to 15% seen once. Sequencing used PBMCs from blood, obtained less than 13 days after vaccination. Receptors originate from a man aged 50 or older who received an inactivated influenza vaccine.

This clonotype was observed a handful of times. V is TRBV7-2 and J is TRBJ2-5; 9 positions match TRBD2. CDR1 is SGHTA, CDR2 FQGNSA, per germline. The ends lost 4 bases at V and 4 bases at J; junction bases unmatched: 1. The CDR3 runs to 13 residues. The CDR3 region has the DNA TGTGCCAGCAGCTCGACTAGCGGAGAGACCCAGTACTTC. Translated, it gives CASSSTSGETQYF.

The genes are TRBV7-9 and TRBJ2-3; perhaps TRBD1 as D (6 bases). CDR3 size: 15 residues. Looked up from germline, CDR1 is SEHNR and CDR2 is FQNEAQ (reference sequence). Trimming pared 5 bases from V and 6 bases from J, leaving 18 bases between. The CDR3 region has the DNA TGTGCCAGCAGCAAAGGACGGCTAACAGGGGATACGCAGTATTTT. Translating it yields CASSKGRLTGDTQYF.

The chain employs TRBV7-2 and TRBJ2-2; 11 nucleotides agree with TRBD2. The CDR3 length is 17 residues. Germline loops: CDR1 SGHTA, CDR2 FQGNSA. J lost 4 bases, V lost 5 bases, and 9 bases had no gene match. The CDR3 loop reads CASSANSGGAVTGELFF. The CDR3 bases are TGTGCCAGCAGCGCCAATAGCGGGGGGGCGGTCACCGGGGAGCTGTTTTTT.

There are a few counts of this clonotype. The J gene is TRBJ2-7, the V gene TRBV5-6; D unclear. V lost 2 bases to trimming and J lost 1 base, with 19 bases between them. CDR1 SGHDT and CDR2 YYEEEE come from the germline V gene. The CDR3 contains 17 residues. The CDR3 DNA follows: TGTGCCAGCAGCTTCGATTTCTCAAATTTTCGATCCTACGAGCAGTACTTC. It specifies CASSFDFSNFRSYEQYF.

This chain connects TRBV28 to TRBJ1-5; D perhaps matches TRBD1 (5 bases). The CDR3 is 15 amino acids. V dropped 6 bases and J dropped 6 bases, with 18 bases sitting between them. Germline CDR1 is MDHEN and CDR2 is SYDVKM. The CDR3 is CASRSGGGAGQPQHF. In nucleotides, the CDR3 is TGTGCCAGCAGGTCCGGAGGTGGGGCAGGTCAGCCCCAGCATTTT.

This clonotype came up a few times. The V and J genes are TRBV20-1 and TRBJ2-2, with TRBD1 identical over 8 bases. The CDR3 length is 14 residues. With V trimmed by 4 bases and J by 5 bases, 6 bases remained unmatched. Per germline, CDR1 DFQATT and CDR2 SNEGSKA (reference sequence). CDR3 nucleotides: TGCAGTGCTATTGCAGGGGGCGCGACCGGGGAGCTGTTTTTT. Its protein is CSAIAGGATGELFF.

This rearrangement joins TRBV15 to TRBJ2-3; the D is unclear. V was trimmed by 3 bases and J by 4 bases, leaving 17 bases between them. Germline assignment: CDR1 LNHNV and CDR2 YYDKDF (reference sequence). The CDR3 sequence is 16 residues long. The CDR3 DNA is TGTGCCACCAGCAGGGCGCGGCAAACACGAGCAGATACGCAGTATTTT. It yields the protein CATSRARQTRADTQYF.

Only a few counts were recorded for this clonotype. J is TRBJ1-3 and V is TRBV25-1; D unclear. V was clipped by 5 bases and J by 3 bases, with 14 bases between them. Looked up from germline, CDR1 is MGHDK and CDR2 is SYGVNS. The CDR3 sequence is 15 residues long. CDR3 sequence: CASSNDILLGNTIYF. For the CDR3, the DNA is TGTGCCAGCAGTAATGACATACTCCTTGGAAACACCATATATTTT.

This sequence joins TRBV6-1 and TRBJ1-5, with D possibly matching TRBD1 (5 bases). This CDR3 region has 16 residues. Germline CDR1 and CDR2: MNHNS and SASEGT. Trimming left V 4 bases short and J 2 bases short, with 15 bases between. CDR3 DNA sequence: TGTGCCAGCAGTGCCCGGGACCGCAGGGGCAATCAGCCCCAGCATTTT. It encodes CASSARDRRGNQPQHF.